The 21 T cell receptor beta chains listed next were all sequenced from one sample in a study of brain T cells in children with intractable seizures. Produced via immunoSEQ multiplex PCR; TCRdb's table is partial and in-frame only. The data contain tens of thousands of clones, approximately 94% of them singletons. The source was peripheral blood, collected at surgery. The origin of the receptors is a boy less than two years old with tuberous sclerosis and intractable seizures.

This rearrangement joins TRBV29-1 to TRBJ1-1, with 7 bases matching TRBD1. Germline CDR1 and CDR2: SQVTM and ANQGSEA. The CDR3 contains 16 residues. Trimming at V came to 3 bases and at J to 0 bases, leaving 10 bases not matched to a gene. CDR3 DNA: TGCAGCGTTGAGAGGGGACAGACAAACATGAACACTGAAGCTTTCTTT. Translating it yields CSVERGQTNMNTEAFF.

This chain connects TRBV5-1 to TRBJ2-3; tentatively, D is TRBD2 (6 bases). The V gene lost 4 bases and the J gene lost 4 bases, with 10 bases spanning the gap. CDR1 is SGHRS, CDR2 YFSETQ, per germline. The CDR3 contains 13 residues. This CDR3 reads CASSRGRSDTQYF. In DNA, the CDR3 is TGCGCCAGCAGCCGGGGGAGATCAGATACGCAGTATTTT.

This rearrangement joins TRBV29-1 to TRBJ1-2, with a weak D call TRBD1 (6 bases). The V end was cut by 7 bases, the J end by 6 bases, with 21 bases between. CDR3 length: 14 residues. In germline, CDR1 is SQVTM, CDR2 ANQGSEA. CDR3 sequence (DNA): TGCAGCGCGCCGATCACGGGACAAGTAAATGGCTACACCTTC. It is translated as CSAPITGQVNGYTF.

The V gene is TRBV6-4, the J gene TRBJ2-3, with TRBD2 matching over 8 bases. V lost 3 bases, J lost 1 base, and 0 bases stayed unmatched. The CDR3 is 14 residues long. The V gene's germline CDR1 is MRHNA and CDR2 SNTAGT. CDR3 amino acids: CASSERGGTDTQYF. CDR3 nucleotides: TGTGCCAGCAGTGAGCGGGGGGGCACAGATACGCAGTATTTT.

The chain joins TRBV13 to TRBJ2-1; D gene uncertain. Germline V CDR1 and CDR2: PRHDT, FYEKMQ (reference sequence). Trimming shortened V by 5 bases and J by 0 bases, and 14 bases separated the two germline ends. The CDR3 consists of 16 residues. The chain's CDR3 is CASSPRTSSSYNEQFF. CDR3 bases: TGTGCCAGCAGCCCTCGTACGTCCAGCTCCTACAATGAGCAGTTCTTC.

The chain combines TRBV6-5 with TRBJ1-3; D gene ambiguous. The CDR3 sequence is 11 residues long. V dropped 6 bases and J dropped 4 bases, with 4 bases sitting between them. Germline V gene data show CDR1 as MNHEY and CDR2 as SVGAGI. The CDR3 protein is CASRGGNTIYF. The CDR3 DNA reads as TGTGCCAGCAGGGGGGGAAACACCATATATTTT.

This chain connects TRBV9 to TRBJ1-2, with no clear D. Trimming cost V 0 bases and J 0 bases, with 9 bases left between them. The CDR3 has 15 amino acids. Germline V gene lookup returns CDR1 SGDLS and CDR2 YYNGEE. The CDR3 is CASSVAAGTNYGYTF. As DNA, the CDR3 is TGTGCCAGCAGCGTAGCCGCGGGAACTAACTATGGCTACACCTTC. Supplemented by reference TRBV9 and TRBJ1-2, the full variable domain reads DSGVTQTPKHLITATGQRVTLRCSPRSGDLSVYWYQQSLDQGLQFLIQYYNGEERAKGNILERFSAQQFPDLHSELNLSSLELGDSALYFCASSVAAGTNYGYTFGSGTRLTVV.

This chain connects TRBV7-2 to TRBJ1-1; the D is unclear. Germline CDR1 reads SGHTA; CDR2 reads FQGNSA. The length of the CDR3 is 14 residues. Trimming took off 2 bases at V and 0 bases at J, with 7 bases between the two ends. CDR3 in DNA: TGTGCCAGCAGCTTAACGGGTGTGAACACTGAAGCTTTCTTT. Amino acid sequence: CASSLTGVNTEAFF.

The gene calls are TRBV30 and TRBJ1-2; 9 positions match TRBD1. After removal of 3 bases from V and 5 bases from J, the junction contained 7 bases not matched to a gene. This CDR3 is built from 14 residues. CDR1 is GTSNPN and CDR2 is SVGIG in the germline V gene (reference sequence). In DNA form, the CDR3 reads TGTGCCTGGAGGAAGGACAGGGGACTTTATGGCTACACCTTC. Amino acid sequence: CAWRKDRGLYGYTF.

This rearrangement joins TRBV11-2 to TRBJ2-3, with 12 bases fitting TRBD2. After removal of 5 bases from V and 3 bases from J, the junction contained 3 bases not matched to a gene. This CDR3 has 15 amino acids. In germline, CDR1 is SGHAT, CDR2 FQNNGV. The CDR3 DNA sequence: TGTGCCAGCAGCCCAGGACTAGCGGGGACAGATACGCAGTATTTT. Protein product: CASSPGLAGTDTQYF.

For the CDR3, the DNA is TGTGCCAGCAGTTATCGGGGGGTGAACACCGGGGAGCTGTTTTTT. Protein sequence: CASSYRGVNTGELFF. V is TRBV27 and J is TRBJ2-2; 7 bases line up with TRBD2. V trimming: 4 bases; J trimming: 1 base; junction bases outside the gene matches: 3. Germline V gives CDR1 MNHEY, CDR2 SMNVEV (reference sequence). The CDR3 is 15 residues long.

The chain has TRBV7-9 and TRBJ1-3; TRBD1 aligns across 12 bases. V was clipped by 10 bases and J by 5 bases; unmatched bases: 15. Germline values: CDR1 SEHNR, CDR2 FQNEAQ (reference sequence). This CDR3 is 17 amino acids long. The CDR3 sequence: CATAPGQGASRRNTIYF. DNA of the CDR3: TGTGCCACCGCACCGGGACAGGGGGCTTCTAGAAGAAACACCATATATTTT.

V and J are TRBV3-1 (or the pseudogene TRBV3-2) and TRBJ2-3; D remains ambiguous. Trimming left V 1 base short and J 0 bases short, with 11 bases between. The CDR3 consists of 16 residues. Germline assignment: CDR1 LGHDT and CDR2 YNNKEL (reference sequence). The CDR3 reads CASSQVRTVSTDTQYF. Written as DNA, the CDR3 is TGTGCCAGCAGCCAAGTGAGAACGGTCAGCACAGATACGCAGTATTTT.

V and J are TRBV6-5 and TRBJ2-5; weak D call: TRBD2 (7 bases). The ends were cut back, 7 bases at V and 6 bases at J, with 21 bases in the middle. Germline lookup yields CDR1 MNHEY and CDR2 SVGAGI. The CDR3 runs to 15 residues. The CDR3 sequence: CASTSGKGGAKTQYF. The CDR3 DNA is TGTGCCAGCACCTCCGGAAAGGGGGGGGCGAAGACCCAGTACTTC.

The V gene is TRBV27, the J gene TRBJ1-1, with 11 bases that match TRBD1. The CDR3 sequence is 17 residues long. Germline V CDR1 and CDR2: MNHEY, SMNVEV (reference sequence). V lost 5 bases, J lost 3 bases, and 11 bases stayed unmatched. The CDR3 sequence is CASSPRGQGARDTEAFF. The CDR3 bases are TGTGCCAGCAGTCCGCGCGGACAGGGGGCCAGGGACACTGAAGCTTTCTTT.

The chain employs TRBV3-1 (or the pseudogene TRBV3-2) and TRBJ2-4, with TRBD1 matching over 9 bases. Trimming cost V 4 bases and J 7 bases; bases outside gene matches: 11. The CDR3 contains 16 residues. The V gene's germline CDR1 is LGHDT and CDR2 YNNKEL (reference sequence). CDR3 nucleotide sequence: TGTGCCAGCAGCCCCCCCGGGACAGGGAGAAGGAACATTCAGTACTTC. Residues: CASSPPGTGRRNIQYF.

The V gene is TRBV7-2, the J gene TRBJ2-7, with TRBD2 matching over 12 bases. The CDR3 contains 18 residues. With V trimmed by 3 bases and J by 2 bases, 11 bases remained unmatched. Germline V gives CDR1 SGHTA, CDR2 FQGNSA. CDR3 DNA: TGTGCCAGCAGCTTGGGACGGCTAGCGGGGGGGAAGGCCTACGAGCAGTACTTC. It encodes CASSLGRLAGGKAYEQYF.

The rearrangement uses TRBV30 and TRBJ1-3, with a tentative D call TRBD1 (6 bases). This CDR3 is 16 amino acids long. Germline assignment: CDR1 GTSNPN and CDR2 SVGIG (reference sequence). Trimming shortened V by 0 bases and J by 4 bases, and 16 bases separated the two germline ends. The DNA for the CDR3 is TGTGCCTGGAGTGTCTTAGGGACATTCGCCGGAAACACCATATATTTT. Its translation: CAWSVLGTFAGNTIYF.

V usage is TRBV5-4 and J usage is TRBJ1-2; tentative D call: TRBD1 (5 bases). Per the germline V gene, CDR1 is SGHNT and CDR2 is YYREEE (reference sequence). CDR3 length: 14 amino acids. The V gene lost 0 bases and the J gene lost 3 bases, with 9 bases spanning the gap. CDR3 nucleotides: TGTGCCAGCAGCTTGGACGGGGCGCACTATGGCTACACCTTC. It encodes CASSLDGAHYGYTF.

The V and J genes are TRBV6-5 and TRBJ1-4, with TRBD1 as a possible D gene (5 bases). Trimming removed 2 bases at V and 0 bases at J, with 7 bases between. The CDR3 has 15 residues. Germline assignment: CDR1 MNHEY and CDR2 SVGAGI. The CDR3 here is CASSYETATNEKLFF. CDR3 nucleotide sequence: TGTGCCAGCAGTTACGAGACAGCAACTAATGAAAAACTGTTTTTT.

This chain links TRBV9 with TRBJ2-4; TRBD1 aligns across 7 bases. J lost 7 bases, V lost 3 bases, and 7 bases had no gene match. The CDR3 is made up of 14 amino acids. The V gene's germline CDR1 is SGDLS and CDR2 YYNGEE. The CDR3 region has the DNA TGTGCCAGCAGCGCGACAGGGTCCCGGAACATTCAGTACTTC. Protein sequence: CASSATGSRNIQYF.